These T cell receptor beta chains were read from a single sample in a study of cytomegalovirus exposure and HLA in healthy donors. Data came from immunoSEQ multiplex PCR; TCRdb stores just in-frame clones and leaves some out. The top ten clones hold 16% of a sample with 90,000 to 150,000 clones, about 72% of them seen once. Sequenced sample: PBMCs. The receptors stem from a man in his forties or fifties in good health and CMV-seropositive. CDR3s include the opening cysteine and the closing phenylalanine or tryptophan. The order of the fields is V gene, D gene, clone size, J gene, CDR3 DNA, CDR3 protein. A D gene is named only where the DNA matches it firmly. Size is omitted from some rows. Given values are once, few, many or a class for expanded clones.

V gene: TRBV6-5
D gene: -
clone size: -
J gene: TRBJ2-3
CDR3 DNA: TGTGCCAGCAGTACGGAGTTTAGCACAGATACGCAGTATTTT
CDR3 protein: CASSTEFSTDTQYF

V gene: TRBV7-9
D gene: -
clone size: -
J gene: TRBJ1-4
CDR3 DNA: TGTGCCAGCAGCCAAATGGGGAGAGGTGAAAAACTGTTTTTT
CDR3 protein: CASSQMGRGEKLFF

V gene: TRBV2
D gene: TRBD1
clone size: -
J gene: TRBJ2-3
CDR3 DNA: TGTGCCAGCAGTGACGGGACAGCCTTTGGAGATACGCAGTATTTT
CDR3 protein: CASSDGTAFGDTQYF

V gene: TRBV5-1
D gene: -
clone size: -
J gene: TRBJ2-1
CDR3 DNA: TGCGCCAGCAGAAGCAGAACAGGGTATGGGAGTAACAATGAGCAGTTCTTC
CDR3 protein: CASRSRTGYGSNNEQFF

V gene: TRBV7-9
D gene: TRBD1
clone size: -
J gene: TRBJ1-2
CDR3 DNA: TGTTCCAGCAGCCCCTCCGGGACAGGGGGGGGTTATGGCTACACCTTC
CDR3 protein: CSSSPSGTGGGYGYTF

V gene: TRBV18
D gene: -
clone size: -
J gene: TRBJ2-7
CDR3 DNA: TGTGCCAGCTCACCACAGGGAGAGGGCTACGAGCAGTACTTC
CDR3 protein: CASSPQGEGYEQYF

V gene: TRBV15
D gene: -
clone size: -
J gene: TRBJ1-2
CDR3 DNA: TGTGCCACCAGCCCCATTCGGGGGGGTGGCTATTATGATGGTGGCTACACCTTC
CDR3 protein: CATSPIRGGGYYDGGYTF

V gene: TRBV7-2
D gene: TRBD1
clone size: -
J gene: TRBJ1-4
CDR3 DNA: TGTGCCAGCAGCTCAGAGGGGACAGGGGTTTATGAAAAACTGTTTTTT
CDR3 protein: CASSSEGTGVYEKLFF

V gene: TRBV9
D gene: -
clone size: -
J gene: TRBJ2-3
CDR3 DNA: TGTGCCAGCAGCGCCACAGGGTCGGCGGATACGCAGTATTTT
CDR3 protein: CASSATGSADTQYF

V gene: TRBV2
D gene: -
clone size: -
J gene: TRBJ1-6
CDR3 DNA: TGTGTCCAAAGGGGTACTGAATATTCACCCCTCCACTTT
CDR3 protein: CVQRGTEYSPLHF

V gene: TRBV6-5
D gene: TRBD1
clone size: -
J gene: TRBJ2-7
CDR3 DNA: TGTGCCAGCAGTAAGGACAGGGGAGTCTACGAGCAGTACTTC
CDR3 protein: CASSKDRGVYEQYF

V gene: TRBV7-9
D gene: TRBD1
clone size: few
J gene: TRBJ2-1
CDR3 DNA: TGTGCCAGCAGCCCCCCTCGGCGGTTCCAGGGGGATGAGCAGTTCTTC
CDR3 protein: CASSPPRRFQGDEQFF

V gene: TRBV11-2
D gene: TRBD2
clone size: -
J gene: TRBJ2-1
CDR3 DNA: TGTGCCAGCAGCTCCTGGGGACTAGCGGGAGGGAGCTCCTACAATGAGCAGTTCTTC
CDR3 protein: CASSSWGLAGGSSYNEQFF

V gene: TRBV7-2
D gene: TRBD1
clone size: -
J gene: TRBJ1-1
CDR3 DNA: TGTGCCAGCAGCCGACAGGGGTCGAACACTGAAGCTTTCTTT
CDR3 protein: CASSRQGSNTEAFF

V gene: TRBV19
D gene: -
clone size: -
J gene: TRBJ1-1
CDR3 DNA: TGTGCCACAGCCGGAGGACCAGGAGCTTTCTTT
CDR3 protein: CATAGGPGAFF

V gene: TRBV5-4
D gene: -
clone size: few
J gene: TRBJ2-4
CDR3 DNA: TGTGCCAGCAGCTTGGACCAGACCAAAAACATTCAGTACTTC
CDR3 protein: CASSLDQTKNIQYF

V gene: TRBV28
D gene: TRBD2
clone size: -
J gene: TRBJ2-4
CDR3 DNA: TGTGCCAGCAGCCCCATGTCTGCGGGGGAGTTGGCCAAAAACATTCAGTACTTC
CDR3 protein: CASSPMSAGELAKNIQYF

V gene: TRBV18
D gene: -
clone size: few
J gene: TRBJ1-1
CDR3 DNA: TGTGCCAGCTCACCACAGGGGACTGAAGCTTTCTTT
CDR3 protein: CASSPQGTEAFF

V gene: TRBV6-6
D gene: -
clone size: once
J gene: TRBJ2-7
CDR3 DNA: TGTGCCAGCAGTACGGGACACCAGATCTACGAGCAGTACTTC
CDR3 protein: CASSTGHQIYEQYF

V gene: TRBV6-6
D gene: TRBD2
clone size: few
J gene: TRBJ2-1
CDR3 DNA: TGTGCCAGCAGTACCCCTAGCGGGGGGGCTGAGCAGTTCTTC
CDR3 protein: CASSTPSGGAEQFF

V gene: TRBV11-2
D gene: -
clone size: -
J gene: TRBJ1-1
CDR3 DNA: TGTGCCAGCAGCTTAGTCGGGGGGGATGAAGCTTTCTTT
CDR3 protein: CASSLVGGDEAFF

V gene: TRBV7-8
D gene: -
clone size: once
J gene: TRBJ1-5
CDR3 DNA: TGTGCCAGCAGCTTAGTAGTTGATCAGCCCCAGCATTTT
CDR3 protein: CASSLVVDQPQHF

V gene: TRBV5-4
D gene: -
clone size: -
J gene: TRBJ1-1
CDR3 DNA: TGTGCCAGCAGCATCACGAAACAGGGTCGCACTGAAGCTTTCTTT
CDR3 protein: CASSITKQGRTEAFF

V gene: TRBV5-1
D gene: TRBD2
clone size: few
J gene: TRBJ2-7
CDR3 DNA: TGCGCCAGCAGCCCCCCGTTAGCGGGAGCCTCCTACGAGCAGTACTTC
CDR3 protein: CASSPPLAGASYEQYF

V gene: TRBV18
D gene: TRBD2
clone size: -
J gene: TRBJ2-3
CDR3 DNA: TGTGCCAGCTCACCACGGTTCCTAGCGGGAGGGCCAACAGATACGCAGTATTTT
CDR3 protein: CASSPRFLAGGPTDTQYF

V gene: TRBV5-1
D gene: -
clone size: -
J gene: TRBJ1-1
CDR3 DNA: TGCGCCAGCAGCTTGAGAGGGGGGAACACTGAAGCTTTCTTT
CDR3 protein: CASSLRGGNTEAFF

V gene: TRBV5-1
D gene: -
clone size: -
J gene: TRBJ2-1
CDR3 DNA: TGCGCCAGCAGCTTGGGGCCTAGAAATGGTAATGAGCAGTTCTTC
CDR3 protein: CASSLGPRNGNEQFF

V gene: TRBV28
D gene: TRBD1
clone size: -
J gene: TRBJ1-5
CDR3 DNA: TGTGCCAGCAAGGGACAGAGCAATCAGCCCCAGCATTTT
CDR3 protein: CASKGQSNQPQHF

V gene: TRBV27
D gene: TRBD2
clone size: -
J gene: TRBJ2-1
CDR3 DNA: TGTGCCAGCAGTTTCGGGGGGGCCTACAATGAGCAGTTCTTC
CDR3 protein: CASSFGGAYNEQFF

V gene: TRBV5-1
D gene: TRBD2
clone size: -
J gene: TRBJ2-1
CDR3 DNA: TGCGCCAGCAGCTCTAGCGGGAGCTCCTACAATGAGCAGTTCTTC
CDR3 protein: CASSSSGSSYNEQFF

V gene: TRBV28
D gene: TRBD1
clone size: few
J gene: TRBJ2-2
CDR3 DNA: TGTGCCAGCAGCTATAACAGGGGGCGCCGCACCGGGGAGCTGTTTTTT
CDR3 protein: CASSYNRGRRTGELFF

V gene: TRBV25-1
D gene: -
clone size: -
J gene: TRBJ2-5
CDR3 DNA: TGTGCCAGCGTCGACTACCAAGAGACCCAGTACTTC
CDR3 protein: CASVDYQETQYF

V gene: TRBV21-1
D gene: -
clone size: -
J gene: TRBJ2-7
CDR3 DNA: TGTGCCGGGACAGGGGGCTACGAGCAGTACTTC
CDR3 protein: CAGTGGYEQYF

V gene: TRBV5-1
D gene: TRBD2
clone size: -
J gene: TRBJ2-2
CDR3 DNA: TGCGCCAGCAGCTTGGTAGCGGGGGCCAACACCGGGGAGCTGTTTTTT
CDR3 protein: CASSLVAGANTGELFF

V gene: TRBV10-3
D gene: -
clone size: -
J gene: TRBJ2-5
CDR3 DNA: TGTGCCATCAGGCCGGGACTCCTCAACCAAGAGACCCAGTACTTC
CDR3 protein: CAIRPGLLNQETQYF

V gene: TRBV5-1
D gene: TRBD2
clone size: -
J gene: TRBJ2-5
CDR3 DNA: TGCGCCAGCAGCTTGACTAGCGGGGCTGAGACCCAGTACTTC
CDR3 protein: CASSLTSGAETQYF

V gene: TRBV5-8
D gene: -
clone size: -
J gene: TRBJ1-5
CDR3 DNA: TGTGCCAGCAGCCGGGGACTCGAGGGTCAGCCCCAGCATTTT
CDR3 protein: CASSRGLEGQPQHF

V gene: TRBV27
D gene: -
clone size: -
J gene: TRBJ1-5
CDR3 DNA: TGTGCCAGCAGTTTATATCCCTCTAGCAATCAGCCCCAGCATTTT
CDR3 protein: CASSLYPSSNQPQHF

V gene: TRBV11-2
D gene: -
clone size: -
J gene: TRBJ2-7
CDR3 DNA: TGTGCCAGCAGCTCTCAAGGGACTCCACTATACGAGCAGTACTTC
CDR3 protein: CASSSQGTPLYEQYF

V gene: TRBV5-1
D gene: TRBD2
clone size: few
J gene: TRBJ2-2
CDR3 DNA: TGCGCCAGCAGCCGGATTACTAGCGGGAGTGTCCCCGGGGAGCTGTTTTTT
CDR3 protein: CASSRITSGSVPGELFF

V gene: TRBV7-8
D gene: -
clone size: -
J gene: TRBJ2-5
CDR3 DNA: TGTGCCAGCAGCTTCCGGGGGGCAGGAGAGACCCAGTACTTC
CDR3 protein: CASSFRGAGETQYF

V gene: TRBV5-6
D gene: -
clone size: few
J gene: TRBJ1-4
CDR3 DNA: TGTGCCAGCAGCCAAGGGGTATGGGGAAATGGCGAAAAACTGTTTTTT
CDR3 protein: CASSQGVWGNGEKLFF

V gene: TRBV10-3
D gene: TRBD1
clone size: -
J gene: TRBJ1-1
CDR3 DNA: TGTGCCATCAGTGAGTCGAGGACAGGGGGAAGGAGCACTGAAGCTTTCTTT
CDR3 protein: CAISESRTGGRSTEAFF

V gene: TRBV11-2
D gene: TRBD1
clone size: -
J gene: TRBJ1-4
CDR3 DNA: TGTGCCAGCAGCTTAGAAGGTGTGTTGCGACAGGGGAATGAAAAACTGTTTTTT
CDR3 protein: CASSLEGVLRQGNEKLFF

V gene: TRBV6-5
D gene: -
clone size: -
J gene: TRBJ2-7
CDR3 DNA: TGTGCCAGCAGTTACTCGGCGGGACGCTACGAGCAGTACTTC
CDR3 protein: CASSYSAGRYEQYF

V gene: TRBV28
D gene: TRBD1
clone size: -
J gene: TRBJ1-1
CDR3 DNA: TGTGCCAGCAGTTTATCGACAGGGTTAACTGAAGCTTTCTTT
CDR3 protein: CASSLSTGLTEAFF

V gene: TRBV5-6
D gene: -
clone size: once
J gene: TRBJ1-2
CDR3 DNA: TGTGCCAGCAGCTTGCAGGGTTACTATGGCTACACCTTC
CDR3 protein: CASSLQGYYGYTF

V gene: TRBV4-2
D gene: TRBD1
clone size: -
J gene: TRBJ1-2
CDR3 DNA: TGTGCCAGCAGCCAAGAAAAGAACAGGGGGCTCTATGGCTACACCTTC
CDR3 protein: CASSQEKNRGLYGYTF

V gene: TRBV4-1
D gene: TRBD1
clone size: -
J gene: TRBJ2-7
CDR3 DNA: TGCGCCAGCAGCCACCCCGGACAGGGGAGCTACGAGCAGTACTTC
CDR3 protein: CASSHPGQGSYEQYF